This paragraph reports one T cell receptor beta chain. The antigen is undetermined. The data originate from a study of cytomegalovirus exposure and HLA in healthy donors. The length of the CDR3 is 18 residues. Per germline, CDR1 KGHSH and CDR2 LQKENI. V shed 2 bases, J shed 1 base, and the junction held 10 bases outside the gene matches. Study-level findings and limits: Later findings reportedly placed an Asian-associated ancestry cluster below the approximately 700-donor mean for N-insertions. Researchers reported that three CMV-associated chains were confirmed in vitro as CMV antigen-specific.

It was with 60 Vbeta and 13 Jbeta primers that the PCR ran. Profiled with immunoSEQ multiplex PCR; TCRdb holds only in-frame clones, not every one. The sample lists roughly 180,000 clones; roughly 80% were seen once. Sequencing was done on a sample of PBMCs. The chain recombines TRBV18 with TRBJ2-2, with 7 bases fitting TRBD1. The TCR originated in a man younger than 45 in good health and CMV-seronegative. The CDR3 region is CASSPATTGAMNTGELFF. The CDR3 nucleotides are TGTGCCAGCTCACCAGCCACCACAGGGGCGATGAACACCGGGGAGCTGTTTTTT.